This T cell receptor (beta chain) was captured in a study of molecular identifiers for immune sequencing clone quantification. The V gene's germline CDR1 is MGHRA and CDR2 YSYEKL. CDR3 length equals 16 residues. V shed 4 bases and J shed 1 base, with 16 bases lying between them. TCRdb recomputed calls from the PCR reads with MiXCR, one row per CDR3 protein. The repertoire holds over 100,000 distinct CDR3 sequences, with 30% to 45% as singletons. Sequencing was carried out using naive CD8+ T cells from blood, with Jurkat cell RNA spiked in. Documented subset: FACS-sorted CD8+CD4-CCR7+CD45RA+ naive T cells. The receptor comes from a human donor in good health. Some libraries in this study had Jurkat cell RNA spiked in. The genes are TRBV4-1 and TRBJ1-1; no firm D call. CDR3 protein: CASSREGNGRNTEAFF. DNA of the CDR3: TGCGCCAGCAGCCGAGAGGGTAACGGGAGGAACACTGAAGCTTTCTTT.